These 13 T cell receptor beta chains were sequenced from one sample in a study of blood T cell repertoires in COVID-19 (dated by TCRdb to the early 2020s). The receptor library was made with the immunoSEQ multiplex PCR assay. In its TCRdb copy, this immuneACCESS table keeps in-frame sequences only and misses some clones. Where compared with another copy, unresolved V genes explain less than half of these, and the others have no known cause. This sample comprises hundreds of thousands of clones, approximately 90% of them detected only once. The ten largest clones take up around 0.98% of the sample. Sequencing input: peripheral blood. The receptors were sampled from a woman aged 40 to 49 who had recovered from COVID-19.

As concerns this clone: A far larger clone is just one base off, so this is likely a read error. The CDR3 reads CASSPGQNQPQHF. In DNA, the CDR3 is TGTGCCAGCAGCCCCGGACAGAATCAGCCCCAGCATTTT. This rearrangement joins TRBV7-8 to TRBJ1-5; possible D gene TRBD1, 6 bases. The CDR3 extends over 13 amino acids. Trimming took 5 bases from V and 4 from J, leaving 9 bases between them. Germline CDR1 is SGHVS and CDR2 is FQNEAQ. Full variable domain (rest looked up from reference TRBV7-8 and TRBJ1-5): GAGVSQSPRYKVAKRGQDVALRCDPISGHVSLFWYQQALGQGPEFLTYFQNEAQLDKSGLPSDRFFAERPEGSVSTLKIQRTQQEDSAVYLCASSPGQNQPQHFGDGTRLSIL.

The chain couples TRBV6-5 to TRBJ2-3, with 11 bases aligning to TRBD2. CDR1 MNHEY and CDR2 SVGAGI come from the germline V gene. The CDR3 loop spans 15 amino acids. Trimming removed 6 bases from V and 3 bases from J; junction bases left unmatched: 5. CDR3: CASSTSGSGTDTQYF. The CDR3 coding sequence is TGTGCCAGCAGCACTAGCGGGAGTGGGACAGATACGCAGTATTTT.

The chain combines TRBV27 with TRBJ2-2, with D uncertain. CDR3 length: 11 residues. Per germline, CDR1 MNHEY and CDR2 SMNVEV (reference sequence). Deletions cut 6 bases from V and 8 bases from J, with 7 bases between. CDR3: CASRSVGELFF. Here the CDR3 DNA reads TGTGCCAGCAGGTCCGTGGGGGAGCTGTTTTTT.

This CDR3 reads CASSPRGRTYYGYTF. The DNA of the CDR3 is TGTGCCAGCAGCCCCAGGGGCCGCACCTACTATGGCTACACCTTC. The V gene is TRBV9, the J gene TRBJ1-2; TRBD1 might be the D (6 bases). Germline CDR1 reads SGDLS; CDR2 reads YYNGEE. The CDR3 sequence is 15 residues long. Trimming cost V 4 bases and J 3 bases, with 16 bases left between them. Drawing the rest from reference TRBV9 and TRBJ1-2, the complete variable domain is DSGVTQTPKHLITATGQRVTLRCSPRSGDLSVYWYQQSLDQGLQFLIQYYNGEERAKGNILERFSAQQFPDLHSELNLSSLELGDSALYFCASSPRGRTYYGYTFGSGTRLTVV.

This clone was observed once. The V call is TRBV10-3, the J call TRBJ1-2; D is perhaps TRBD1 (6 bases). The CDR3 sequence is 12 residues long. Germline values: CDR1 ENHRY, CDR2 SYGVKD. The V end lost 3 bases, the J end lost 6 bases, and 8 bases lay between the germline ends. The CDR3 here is CAISDGQNGYTF. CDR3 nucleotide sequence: TGTGCCATCAGTGACGGACAGAATGGCTACACCTTC.

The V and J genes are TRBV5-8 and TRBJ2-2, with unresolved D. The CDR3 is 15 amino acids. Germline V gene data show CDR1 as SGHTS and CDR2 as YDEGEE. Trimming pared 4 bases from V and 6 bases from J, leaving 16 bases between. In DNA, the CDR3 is TGTGCCAGCAGCCTAAGGTCCGGGTGGGCCGGGGAGCTGTTTTTT. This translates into CASSLRSGWAGELFF. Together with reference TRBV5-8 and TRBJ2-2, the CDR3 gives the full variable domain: EAGVTQSPTHLIKTRGQQATLRCSPISGHTSVYWYQQALGLGLQFLLWYDEGEERNRGNFPPRFSGRQFPNYSSELNVNALELEDSALYLCASSLRSGWAGELFFGEGSRLTVL.

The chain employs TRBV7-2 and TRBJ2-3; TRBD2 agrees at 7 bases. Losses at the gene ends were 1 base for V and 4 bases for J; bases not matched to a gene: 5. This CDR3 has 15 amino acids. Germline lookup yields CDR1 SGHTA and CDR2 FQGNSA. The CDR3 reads CASSLEGGVPDTQYF. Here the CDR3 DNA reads TGTGCCAGCAGCTTAGAGGGAGGGGTGCCAGATACGCAGTATTTT.

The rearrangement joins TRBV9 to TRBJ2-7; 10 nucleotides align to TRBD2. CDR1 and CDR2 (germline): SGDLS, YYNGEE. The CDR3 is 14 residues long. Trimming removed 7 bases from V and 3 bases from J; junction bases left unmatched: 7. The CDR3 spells CASGRGLANYEQYF. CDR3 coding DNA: TGTGCCAGCGGCCGGGGACTAGCGAACTACGAGCAGTACTTC.

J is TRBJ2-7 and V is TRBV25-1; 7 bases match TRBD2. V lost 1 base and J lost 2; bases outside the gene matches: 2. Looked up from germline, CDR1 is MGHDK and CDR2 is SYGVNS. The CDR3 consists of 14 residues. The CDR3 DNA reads TGTGCCAGCAGTGAATTGGGGGGGACCTACGAGCAGTACTTC. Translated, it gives CASSELGGTYEQYF.

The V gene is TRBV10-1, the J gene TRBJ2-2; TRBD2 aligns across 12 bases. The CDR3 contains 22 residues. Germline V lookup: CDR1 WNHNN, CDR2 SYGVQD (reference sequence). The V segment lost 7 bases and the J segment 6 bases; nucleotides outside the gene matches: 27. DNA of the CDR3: TGCGCCAGCAAGGGAGGGACAGGGGCCCCTCCACTAGCGGGAGGCCCACCCGGGGAGCTGTTTTTT. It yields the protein CASKGGTGAPPLAGGPPGELFF.

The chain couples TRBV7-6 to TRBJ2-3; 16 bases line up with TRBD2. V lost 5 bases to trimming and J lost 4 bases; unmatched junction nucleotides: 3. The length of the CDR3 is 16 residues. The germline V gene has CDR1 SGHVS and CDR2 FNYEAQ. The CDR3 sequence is CASSPGTSGRADTQYF. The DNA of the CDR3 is TGTGCCAGCAGCCCGGGGACTAGCGGGAGGGCAGATACGCAGTATTTT.

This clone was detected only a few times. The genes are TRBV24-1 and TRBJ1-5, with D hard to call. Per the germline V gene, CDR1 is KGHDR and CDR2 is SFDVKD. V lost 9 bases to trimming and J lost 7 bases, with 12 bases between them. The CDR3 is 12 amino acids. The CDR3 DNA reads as TGTGCCACCGCCCTCGGGGAGCAGCCCCAGCATTTT. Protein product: CATALGEQPQHF.

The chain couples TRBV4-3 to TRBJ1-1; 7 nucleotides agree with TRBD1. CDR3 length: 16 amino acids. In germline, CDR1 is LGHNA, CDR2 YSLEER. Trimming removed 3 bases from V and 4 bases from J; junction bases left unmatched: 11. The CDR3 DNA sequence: TGCGCCAGCAGCCAGGGCCAGGGGGGCCGGGGCACTGAAGCTTTCTTT. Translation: CASSQGQGGRGTEAFF.